The sequence of this T cell receptor beta chain was determined in a study of glioma-infiltrating T cells (TCRdb year 2016). Background on the whole study: The study sequenced TCR alpha- and beta-chain repertoires from glioma tissue, from non-neoplastic brain tissue and from matched peripheral blood mononuclear cells. The paired cohort was made up of three low-grade glioma patients, 8 or 9 primary glioblastoma patients and three non-glioma patients who contributed non-neoplastic brain tissue. To gauge divergence between tissue and blood T-cell populations, every tissue-infiltrating repertoire was compared against the peripheral blood repertoire from the same patient.

Paper-wide results and their limitations: Group comparisons rested on small numbers: three non-neoplastic, three low-grade glioma and several glioblastoma patients. VJ-independent divergence between tissue and blood was below expectation in non-neoplastic patients but above expectation in all gliomas, especially low-grade gliomas. Tissue and blood shared very few CDR3 sequences, a result attributed to high CDR3 diversity and limited sampling.

Spanning cysteine to phenylalanine, the CDR3 consists of 14 amino acids. Here the CDR3 DNA is all that survives: 42 bases in frame from base 1. Relative to germline, V is 5 bases shorter and J is 6 bases shorter, with 16 bases between their ends. The iRepertoire nested amplicon-rescue multiplex PCR (arm-PCR) platform was used to amplify TCR alpha and beta CDR3 regions from RNA. The input for one-step reverse transcription and amplification was about 100-400 ng of either tissue mRNA or PBMC total RNA. After bead purification, a secondary multiplex PCR added Illumina adapters, and libraries were gel-purified between 200 and 400 bp. Libraries carried internal 6-nucleotide barcodes used for demultiplexing. Sequencing of libraries was performed on an Illumina MiSeq with 2x220 or 2x250 nucleotide paired-end reads. Processing in the source paper ran as follows. Paired reads were merged using FLASH 1.2.11 and were aligned to the GRCh37 human genome using BWA-MEM, after which TRA and TRB reads were extracted. For V and J assignment, an IMGT-derived reference of cassette sequences and CDR3 motifs that included pseudogenes was used. Reads were translated in three frames, and productive CDR3s were defined by a C…FGXG motif without stop codons. A clonotype was defined as a unique combination of a V-J cassette pair and a CDR3 amino acid sequence. Filtering of reads was based on Hamming distance, with the threshold set by the sequence error rate of each sample in mapped regions. The public reads were run again by TCRdb, first through fastp at Q25 and then through MiXCR, and only productive beta chains were kept. Rows matching on CDR3 protein sequence are summarized as one entry with the most common DNA and genes. These V and J calls rely on TCRdb rather than the paper's analysis. The sample table records over 100,000 distinct CDR3 sequences; 25% of these occur just once. Of the sample, just under 35% falls within the top ten clones.

This clonotype was counted ten times or more. Its cognate antigen has yet to be identified. No base quality information exists; no much larger clone differs at one position. Sample: glioma tissue, nonneoplastic brain tissue, or PBMCs (not recorded which). The receptor comes from a human donor with low-grade glioma or glioblastoma, undergoing nonglioma brain surgery, or in good health (not recorded which). Recombination connected TRBV12-3 or TRBV12-4 to TRBJ1-2, with no reliable assignment of the D segment. The CDR3 has the sequence CASSHQYRQDGYTF. In nucleotide form, the sequence is TGTGCCAGCAGTCACCAATATCGGCAGGATGGCTACACCTTC.